The source of this T cell receptor (beta chain) is a study of Ad26.COV2.S vaccination and SARS-CoV-2 variants. The method was immunoSEQ multiplex PCR; TCRdb's version includes in-frame clones alone and lacks a portion of them. The sample has around 250,000 clones, around 90% seen once; the top ten hold roughly 3%. Regarding treatment: roughly 18 received Ad26.COV2.S at low or high dose, single or two shots; 5 received placebo; per-sample allocation not given. Following the first vaccine or placebo injection, samples were taken on day 63. What was given as vaccine was an Ad26 vector encoding Wuhan-strain SARS-CoV-2 spike. For this clone: Its antigen is still unknown.

Germline V gene sequence: CDR1 LNHNV, CDR2 YYDKDF (reference sequence). The CDR3 is 13 amino acids. V was clipped by 9 bases and J by 5 bases, with 13 bases between them. Study-level points and caveats: People who got the vaccine had more spike-specific TCR breadth than people who got placebo.

The rearrangement joins TRBV15 to TRBJ1-4, with D perhaps matching TRBD1 (5 bases). This TCR was recovered from a person aged 18-60 years who received the Ad26.COV2.S COVID-19 vaccine or a placebo. This specimen consisted of peripheral blood, obtained in a trial of Ad26.COV2.S vaccine versus placebo. The CDR3, as DNA: TGTGCCACAGAACGGGGCCCCAATGAAAAACTGTTTTTT. Its protein product is CATERGPNEKLFF.